This is a list of T cell receptor beta chains from one sample in a study of regulatory T cells in long-lasting Graves disease. Each CDR3 protein is one row after TCRdb ran MiXCR on the multiplex PCR reads. The sample has 200,000 to 250,000 distinct CDR3 sequences, 20% seen once; the top ten hold approximately 15%. The specimen was peripheral blood mononuclear cells (PBMCs), collected at new diagnosis, from a patient treated with antithyroid drugs. The receptors originated from a female donor with Graves disease. Both conserved end residues are part of each CDR3. The order of the fields is V gene, J gene, CDR3 protein.

v_gene: TRBV7-2
j_gene: TRBJ2-5
CDR3aa: CASSPGGAETQYF

v_gene: TRBV7-2
j_gene: TRBJ2-1
CDR3aa: CASSLGTARNNEQFF

v_gene: TRBV20-1
j_gene: TRBJ2-1
CDR3aa: CSAKKPGQGSYNEQFF

v_gene: TRBV7-2
j_gene: TRBJ2-1
CDR3aa: CASSLGDHYAFF

v_gene: TRBV7-2
j_gene: TRBJ2-5
CDR3aa: CASSRTLEETQYF

v_gene: TRBV20-1
j_gene: TRBJ2-7
CDR3aa: CSALSGRGYEQYF

v_gene: TRBV6-1
j_gene: TRBJ1-5
CDR3aa: CASSTGQGENQPQHF

v_gene: TRBV6-1
j_gene: TRBJ1-5
CDR3aa: CASKATASNQPQHF

v_gene: TRBV6-5
j_gene: TRBJ2-1
CDR3aa: CASSSYGLSGGGYNEQFF

v_gene: TRBV7-2
j_gene: TRBJ2-4
CDR3aa: CASTVGYIQYF

v_gene: TRBV6-2/TRBV6-3
j_gene: TRBJ1-1
CDR3aa: CASSYTGLNTEAFF

v_gene: TRBV28
j_gene: TRBJ1-1
CDR3aa: CASSPDAFF

v_gene: TRBV20-1
j_gene: TRBJ2-2
CDR3aa: CSARGWGSGELFF

v_gene: TRBV16
j_gene: TRBJ2-1
CDR3aa: CASSQILAGGYNEQFF

v_gene: TRBV10-2
j_gene: TRBJ1-6
CDR3aa: CAIKTSGDRDSPLHF

v_gene: TRBV19
j_gene: TRBJ2-7
CDR3aa: CASRQDRDSYEQYF

v_gene: TRBV14
j_gene: TRBJ1-1
CDR3aa: CASSHRRTNMNTEAFF

v_gene: TRBV14
j_gene: TRBJ1-5
CDR3aa: CASSQEIVRDDQPQHF

v_gene: TRBV12-3/TRBV12-4
j_gene: TRBJ2-1
CDR3aa: CASSLSSGVYNEQFF

v_gene: TRBV15
j_gene: TRBJ2-3
CDR3aa: CATSRRTGESDTQYF

v_gene: TRBV19
j_gene: TRBJ1-5
CDR3aa: CASSGTGVRNQPQHF

v_gene: TRBV7-2
j_gene: TRBJ2-1
CDR3aa: CASSLDLADPTKEQFF

v_gene: TRBV11-1
j_gene: TRBJ2-1
CDR3aa: CASSAQGDRYNEQFF

v_gene: TRBV5-1
j_gene: TRBJ2-1
CDR3aa: CASSQGLAGGSEQFF

v_gene: TRBV20-1
j_gene: TRBJ1-2
CDR3aa: CSAGNFQGASGYTF

v_gene: TRBV24-1
j_gene: TRBJ2-3
CDR3aa: CATSGTASTDTQYF

v_gene: TRBV5-1
j_gene: TRBJ2-7
CDR3aa: CASSRSAASGTEQYF

v_gene: TRBV9
j_gene: TRBJ2-1
CDR3aa: CASSQGVAGGDEQFF

v_gene: TRBV11-2
j_gene: TRBJ2-3
CDR3aa: CASSPRLAVRTDTQYF

v_gene: TRBV20-1
j_gene: TRBJ1-5
CDR3aa: CSASRSGAQPQHF

v_gene: TRBV6-2/TRBV6-3
j_gene: TRBJ2-2
CDR3aa: CASSRRRLEGMNTGELFF

v_gene: TRBV10-3
j_gene: TRBJ2-2
CDR3aa: CATGVSTGELFF